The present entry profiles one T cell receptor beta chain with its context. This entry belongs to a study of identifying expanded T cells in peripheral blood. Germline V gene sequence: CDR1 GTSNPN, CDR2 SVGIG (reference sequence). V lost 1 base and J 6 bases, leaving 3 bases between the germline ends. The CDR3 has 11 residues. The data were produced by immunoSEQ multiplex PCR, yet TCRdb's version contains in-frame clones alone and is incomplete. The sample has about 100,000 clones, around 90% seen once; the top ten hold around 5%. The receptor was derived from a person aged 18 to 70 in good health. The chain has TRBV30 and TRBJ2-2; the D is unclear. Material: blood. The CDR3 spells CAWSGAGELFF. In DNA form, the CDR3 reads TGTGCCTGGAGTGGCGCCGGGGAGCTGTTTTTT.